This TCR beta chain was recorded in a study of blood T cell repertoires in COVID-19. This CDR3 has 14 amino acids. CDR1 is KGHSH and CDR2 is LQKENI in the germline V gene. With V trimmed by 6 bases and J by 3 bases, 1 base remained unmatched. Data came from immunoSEQ multiplex PCR; TCRdb stores just in-frame clones and leaves some out. The sample shows about 310,000 clones, around 87% of them seen only once. This sequence was found in a woman aged 40 to 50 with COVID-19, enrolled during active disease. This rearrangement joins TRBV18 to TRBJ1-3, with 11 nucleotides matching TRBD1. The material sequenced was peripheral blood. CDR3 sequence: CASSDRGLGNTIYF. CDR3 DNA sequence: TGTGCCAGCTCGGACAGGGGGCTTGGAAACACCATATATTTT.